These 2 T cell receptor beta chains originate from one sample sequenced in a study of shared clonotypes between healthy human individuals (TCRdb year 2020). The library was obtained by the immunoSEQ multiplex PCR assay. Held by TCRdb, this immuneACCESS table contains in-frame sequences only and omits some clones. Under half of the omission traces to an unresolved V gene where checked; the cause of the rest is unknown. Recorded for this sample are 2 million to 3 million clones; 93% of them occurred a single time. The top ten hold 0.36% of the sample. The sequencing sample was made of naive CD4+ T cells from PBMCs. The intended sense of this specimen's cell subset or site label: CD45RA+ positively selected. The origin of the receptors is a man aged 18 to 29 in good health. Some clones in this sample may be carry-over from other donors' samples.

A word on this clone: The same CDR3 arises from other DNA sequences in this sample as well. The chain couples TRBV9 to TRBJ2-2, with 9 positions matching TRBD1. Trimming cost V 3 bases and J 0 bases; bases outside gene matches: 3. The V gene's germline CDR1 is SGDLS and CDR2 YYNGEE. There are 16 residues in the CDR3. The CDR3 DNA sequence: TGTGCCAGCAGCGCTAGACAGGGGGCGAACACCGGGGAGCTGTTTTTT. Its translation is CASSARQGANTGELFF.

The CDR3 DNA reads TGCGCCACCAGAGGGGGGACAGAGACCCAGTACTTC. As protein: CATRGGTETQYF. The rearrangement joins TRBV10-2 to TRBJ2-5; perhaps D is TRBD1 or TRBD2 (6 bases each). The CDR3 totals 12 residues. V lost 10 bases and J 4 bases, leaving 13 bases between the germline ends. CDR1 and CDR2 from the germline V gene are WSHSY and SAAADI.